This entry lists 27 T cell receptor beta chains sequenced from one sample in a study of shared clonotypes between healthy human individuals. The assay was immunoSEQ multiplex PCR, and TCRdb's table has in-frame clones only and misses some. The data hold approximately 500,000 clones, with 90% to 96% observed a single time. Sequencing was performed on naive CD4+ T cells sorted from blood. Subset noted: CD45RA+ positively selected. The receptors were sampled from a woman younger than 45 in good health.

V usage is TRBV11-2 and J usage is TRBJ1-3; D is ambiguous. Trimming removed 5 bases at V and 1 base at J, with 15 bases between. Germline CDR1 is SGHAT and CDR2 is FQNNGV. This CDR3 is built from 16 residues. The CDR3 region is CASSPSPRGSGNTIYF. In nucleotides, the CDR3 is TGTGCCAGCAGCCCCTCACCTCGGGGATCTGGAAACACCATATATTTT. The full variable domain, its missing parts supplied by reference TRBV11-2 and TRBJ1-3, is EAGVAQSPRYKIIEKRQSVAFWCNPISGHATLYWYQQILGQGPKLLIQFQNNGVVDDSQLPKDRFSAERLKGVDSTLKIQPAKLEDSAVYLCASSPSPRGSGNTIYFGEGSWLTVV.

The CDR3 coding sequence is TGTGCCAGCAGCCCGGGACAGGGGATCGGCTACACCTTC. It translates to CASSPGQGIGYTF. V gene TRBV28 combines with J gene TRBJ1-2; 10 positions match TRBD1. With 6 bases clipped from V and 8 bases from J, the junction kept 6 bases outside the gene matches. This CDR3 is 13 amino acids long. Per the germline V gene, CDR1 is MDHEN and CDR2 is SYDVKM.

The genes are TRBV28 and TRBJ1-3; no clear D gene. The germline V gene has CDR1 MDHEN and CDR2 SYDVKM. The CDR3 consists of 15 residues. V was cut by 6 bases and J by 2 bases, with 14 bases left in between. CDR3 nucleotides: TGTGCCAGCAGCCCATTTAGGCCTGCTGGAAACACCATATATTTT. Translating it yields CASSPFRPAGNTIYF.

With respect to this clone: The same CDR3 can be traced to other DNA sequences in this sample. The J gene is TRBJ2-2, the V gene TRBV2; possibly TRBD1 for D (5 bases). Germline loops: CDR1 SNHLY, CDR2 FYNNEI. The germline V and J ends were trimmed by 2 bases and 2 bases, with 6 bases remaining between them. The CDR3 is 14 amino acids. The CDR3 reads CASSEQGNTGELFF. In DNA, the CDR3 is TGTGCCAGCAGTGAACAGGGAAACACCGGGGAGCTGTTTTTT.

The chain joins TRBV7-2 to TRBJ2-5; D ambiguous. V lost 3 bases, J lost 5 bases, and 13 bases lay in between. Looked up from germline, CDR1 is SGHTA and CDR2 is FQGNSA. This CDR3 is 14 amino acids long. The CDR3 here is CASSFQPAVETQYF. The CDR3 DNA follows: TGTGCCAGCAGCTTTCAGCCAGCCGTTGAGACCCAGTACTTC.

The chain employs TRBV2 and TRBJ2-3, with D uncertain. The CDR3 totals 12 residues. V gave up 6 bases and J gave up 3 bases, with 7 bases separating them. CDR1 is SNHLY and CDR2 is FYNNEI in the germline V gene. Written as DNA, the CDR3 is TGTGCCAGCAGGGTTGTAACAGATACGCAGTATTTT. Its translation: CASRVVTDTQYF.

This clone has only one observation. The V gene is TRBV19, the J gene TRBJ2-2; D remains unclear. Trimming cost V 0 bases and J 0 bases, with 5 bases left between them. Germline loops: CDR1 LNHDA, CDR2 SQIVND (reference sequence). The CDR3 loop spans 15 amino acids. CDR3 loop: CASSIDPTNTGELFF. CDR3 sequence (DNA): TGTGCCAGTAGTATAGATCCGACGAACACCGGGGAGCTGTTTTTT.

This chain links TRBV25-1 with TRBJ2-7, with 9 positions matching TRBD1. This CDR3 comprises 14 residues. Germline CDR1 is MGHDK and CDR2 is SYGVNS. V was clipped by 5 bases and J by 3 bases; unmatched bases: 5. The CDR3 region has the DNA TGTGCCAGCAGTCGGACAGGGGTGATCTACGAGCAGTACTTC. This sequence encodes CASSRTGVIYEQYF.

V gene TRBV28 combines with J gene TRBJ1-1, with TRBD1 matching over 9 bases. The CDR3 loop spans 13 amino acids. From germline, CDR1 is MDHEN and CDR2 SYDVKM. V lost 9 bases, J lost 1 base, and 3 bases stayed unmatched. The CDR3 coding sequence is TGTGCCAGTGGACAGGGGCGGAACACTGAAGCTTTCTTT. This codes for CASGQGRNTEAFF. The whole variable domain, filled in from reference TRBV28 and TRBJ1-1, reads DVKVTQSSRYLVKRTGEKVFLECVQDMDHENMFWYRQDPGLGLRLIYFSYDVKMKEKGDIPEGYSVSREKKERFSLILESASTNQTSMYLCASGQGRNTEAFFGQGTRLTVV.

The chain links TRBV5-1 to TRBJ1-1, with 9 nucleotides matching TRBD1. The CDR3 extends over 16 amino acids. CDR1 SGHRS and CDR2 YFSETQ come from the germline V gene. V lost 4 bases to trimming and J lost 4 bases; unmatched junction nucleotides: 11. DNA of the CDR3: TGCGCCAGCAGCGTGGGCCGGGACAGGGCTCCCACTGAAGCTTTCTTT. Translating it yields CASSVGRDRAPTEAFF.

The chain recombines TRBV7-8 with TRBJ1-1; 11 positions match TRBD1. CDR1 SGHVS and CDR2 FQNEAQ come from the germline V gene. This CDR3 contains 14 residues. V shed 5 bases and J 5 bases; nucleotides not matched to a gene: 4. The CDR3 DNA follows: TGTGCCAGCAGCGCGGGACAGGGGGGGACTGAAGCTTTCTTT. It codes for CASSAGQGGTEAFF.

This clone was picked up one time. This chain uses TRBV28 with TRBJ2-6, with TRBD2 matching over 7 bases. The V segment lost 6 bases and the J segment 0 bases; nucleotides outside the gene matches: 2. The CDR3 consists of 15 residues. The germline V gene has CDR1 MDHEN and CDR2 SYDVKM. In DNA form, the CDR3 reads TGTGCCAGCAGCGGGGGGTTCTCTGGGGCCAACGTCCTGACTTTC. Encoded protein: CASSGGFSGANVLTF.

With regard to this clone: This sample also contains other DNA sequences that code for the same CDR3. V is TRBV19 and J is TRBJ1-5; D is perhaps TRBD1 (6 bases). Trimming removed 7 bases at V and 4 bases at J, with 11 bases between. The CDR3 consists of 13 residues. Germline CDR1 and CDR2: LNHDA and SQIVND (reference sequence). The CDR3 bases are TGTGCCAGTACCGGGACACCAAATCAGCCCCAGCATTTT. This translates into CASTGTPNQPQHF. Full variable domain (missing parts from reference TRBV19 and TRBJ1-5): DGGITQSPKYLFRKEGQNVTLSCEQNLNHDAMYWYRQDPGQGLRLIYYSQIVNDFQKGDIAEGYSVSREKKESFPLTVTSAQKNPTAFYLCASTGTPNQPQHFGDGTRLSIL.

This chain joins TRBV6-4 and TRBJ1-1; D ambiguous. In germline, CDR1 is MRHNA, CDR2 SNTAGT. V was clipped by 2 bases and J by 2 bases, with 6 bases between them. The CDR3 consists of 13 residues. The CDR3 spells CASSDRANTEAFF. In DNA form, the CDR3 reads TGTGCCAGCAGTGACAGGGCCAACACTGAAGCTTTCTTT.

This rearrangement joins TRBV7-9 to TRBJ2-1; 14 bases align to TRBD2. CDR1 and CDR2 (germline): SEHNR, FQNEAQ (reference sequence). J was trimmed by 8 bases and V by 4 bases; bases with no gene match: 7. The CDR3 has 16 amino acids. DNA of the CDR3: TGTGCCAGCAGCTCTCCGACTAGCGGGAGGGGGGATGAGCAGTTCTTC. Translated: CASSSPTSGRGDEQFF.

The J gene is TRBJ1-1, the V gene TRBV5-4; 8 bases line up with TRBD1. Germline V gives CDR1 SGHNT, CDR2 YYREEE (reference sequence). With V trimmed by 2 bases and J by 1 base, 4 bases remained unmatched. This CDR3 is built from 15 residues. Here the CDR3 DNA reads TGTGCCAGCAGCTTAGGACAGGGAGGGAACACTGAAGCTTTCTTT. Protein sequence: CASSLGQGGNTEAFF.

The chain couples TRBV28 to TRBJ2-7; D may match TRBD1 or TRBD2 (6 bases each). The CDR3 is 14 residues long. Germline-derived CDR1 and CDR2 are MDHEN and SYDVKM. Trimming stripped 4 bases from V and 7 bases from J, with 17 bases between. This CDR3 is CASSSRGAMGEQYF. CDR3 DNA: TGTGCCAGCAGTTCGAGGGGGGCGATGGGAGAGCAGTACTTC.

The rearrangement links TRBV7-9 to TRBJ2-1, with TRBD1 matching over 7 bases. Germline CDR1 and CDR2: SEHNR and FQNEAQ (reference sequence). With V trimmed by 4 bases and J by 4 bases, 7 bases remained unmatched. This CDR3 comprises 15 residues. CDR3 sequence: CASSWAGTEYNEQFF. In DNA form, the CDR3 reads TGTGCCAGCAGCTGGGCCGGGACAGAGTACAATGAGCAGTTCTTC.

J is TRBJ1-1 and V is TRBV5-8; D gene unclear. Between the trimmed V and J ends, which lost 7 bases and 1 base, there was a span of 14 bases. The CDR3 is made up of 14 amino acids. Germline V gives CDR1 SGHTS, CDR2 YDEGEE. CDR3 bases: TGTGCCAGCCCCTTGTTTGGAGAGAACACTGAAGCTTTCTTT. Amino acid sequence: CASPLFGENTEAFF. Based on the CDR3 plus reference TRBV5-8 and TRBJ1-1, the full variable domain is EAGVTQSPTHLIKTRGQQATLRCSPISGHTSVYWYQQALGLGLQFLLWYDEGEERNRGNFPPRFSGRQFPNYSSELNVNALELEDSALYLCASPLFGENTEAFFGQGTRLTVV.

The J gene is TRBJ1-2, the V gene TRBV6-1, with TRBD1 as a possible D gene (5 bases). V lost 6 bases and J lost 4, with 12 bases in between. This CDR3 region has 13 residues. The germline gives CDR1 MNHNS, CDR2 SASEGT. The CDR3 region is CASSTGQAYGYTF. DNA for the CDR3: TGTGCCAGCAGCACTGGACAAGCCTATGGCTACACCTTC.

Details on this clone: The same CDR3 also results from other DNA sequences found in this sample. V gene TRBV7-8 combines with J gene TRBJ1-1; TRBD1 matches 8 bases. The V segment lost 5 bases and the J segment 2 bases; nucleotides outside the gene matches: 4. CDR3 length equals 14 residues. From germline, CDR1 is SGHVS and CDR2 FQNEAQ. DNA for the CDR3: TGTGCCAGCAGCCCAGGACAGGGAAACACTGAAGCTTTCTTT. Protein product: CASSPGQGNTEAFF.

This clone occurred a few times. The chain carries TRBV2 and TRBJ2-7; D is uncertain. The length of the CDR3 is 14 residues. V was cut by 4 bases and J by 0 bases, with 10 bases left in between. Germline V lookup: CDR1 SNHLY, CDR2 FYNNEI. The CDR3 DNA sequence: TGTGCCAGCAGTGTTGACCCTTACTCCTACGAGCAGTACTTC. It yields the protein CASSVDPYSYEQYF.

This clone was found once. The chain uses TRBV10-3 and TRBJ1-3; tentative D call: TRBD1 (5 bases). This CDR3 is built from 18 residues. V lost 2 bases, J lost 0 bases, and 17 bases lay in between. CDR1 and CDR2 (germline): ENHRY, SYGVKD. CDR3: CAISETGGMGLSGNTIYF. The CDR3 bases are TGTGCCATCAGTGAGACTGGGGGGATGGGACTCTCTGGAAACACCATATATTTT.

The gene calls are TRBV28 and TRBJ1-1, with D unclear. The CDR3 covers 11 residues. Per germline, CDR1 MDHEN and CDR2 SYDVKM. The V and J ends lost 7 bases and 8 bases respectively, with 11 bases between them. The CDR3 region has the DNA TGTGCCAGCACCCTCCCGGGGGAAGCTTTCTTT. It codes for CASTLPGEAFF.

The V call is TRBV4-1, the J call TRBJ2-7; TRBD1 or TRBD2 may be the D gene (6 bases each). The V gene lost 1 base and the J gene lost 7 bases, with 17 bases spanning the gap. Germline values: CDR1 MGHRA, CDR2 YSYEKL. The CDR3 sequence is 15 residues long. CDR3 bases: TGCGCCAGCAGCCAAGTGCAGGGGAGGTGGGGGGAGCAGTACTTC. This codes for CASSQVQGRWGEQYF.

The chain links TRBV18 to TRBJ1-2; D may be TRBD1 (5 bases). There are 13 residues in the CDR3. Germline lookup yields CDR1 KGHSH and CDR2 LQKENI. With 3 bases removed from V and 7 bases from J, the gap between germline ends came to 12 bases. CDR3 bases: TGTGCCAGCTCACCGGGGACCCGGGGTGGCTACACCTTC. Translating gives CASSPGTRGGYTF.

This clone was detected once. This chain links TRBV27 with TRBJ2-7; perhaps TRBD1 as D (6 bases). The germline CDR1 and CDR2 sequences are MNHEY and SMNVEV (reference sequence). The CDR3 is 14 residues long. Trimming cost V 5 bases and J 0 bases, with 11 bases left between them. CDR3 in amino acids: CASSQRTASYEQYF. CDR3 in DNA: TGTGCCAGCAGTCAACGGACAGCCTCCTACGAGCAGTACTTC.